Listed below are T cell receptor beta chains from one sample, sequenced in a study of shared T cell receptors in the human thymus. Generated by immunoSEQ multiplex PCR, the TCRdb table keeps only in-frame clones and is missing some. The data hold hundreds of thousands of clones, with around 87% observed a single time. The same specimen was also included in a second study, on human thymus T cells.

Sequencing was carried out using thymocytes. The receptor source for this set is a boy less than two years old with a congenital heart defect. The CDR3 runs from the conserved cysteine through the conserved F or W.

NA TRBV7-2 CASSHRLAGAPQFF
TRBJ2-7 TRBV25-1 CASEELSSYEQYF
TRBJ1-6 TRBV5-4 CASSYSTGTGDSPLHF
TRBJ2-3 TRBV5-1 CASSNTGADTQYF
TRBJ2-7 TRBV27 CASRERIGTGPYEQYF
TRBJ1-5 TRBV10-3 CAISILRQGRSNQPQHF
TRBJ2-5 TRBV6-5 CASSYLPGLKVETQYF
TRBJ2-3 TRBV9 CASTGGGGGHTDTQYF
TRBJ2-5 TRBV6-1 CASSENGSGRAGETQYF
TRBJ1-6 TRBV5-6 CASSNLDRVGNSPLHF
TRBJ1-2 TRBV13 CASSQPTQGLNYGYTF
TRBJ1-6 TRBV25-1 CASSHRESSSPLHF
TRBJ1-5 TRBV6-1 CASSDPGEPQHF
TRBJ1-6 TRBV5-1 CASSSGSRDKRLGSPLHF
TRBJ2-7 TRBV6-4 CASRRAGGYEQYF
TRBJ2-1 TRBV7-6 CASSGFGQGGNEQFF
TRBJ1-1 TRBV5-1 CASSSDTFTEAFF
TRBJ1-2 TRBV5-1 CASSLDNNYGYTF
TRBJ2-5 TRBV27 CASSLSLSRRLETQYF
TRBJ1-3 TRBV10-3 CAISDPYPHSSGNTIYF
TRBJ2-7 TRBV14 CASSHVSSGRYEQYF
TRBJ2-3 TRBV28 CASSSFGGGGTDTQYF
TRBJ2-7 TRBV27 CASTSSTGEINEQYF
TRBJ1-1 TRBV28 CASSLEGYGVTTEAFF
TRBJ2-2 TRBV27 CAGRDRGNSGELFF
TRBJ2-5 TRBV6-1 CASSDGRGGHGSQYF
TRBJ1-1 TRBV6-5 CASSYRTGANTEAFF
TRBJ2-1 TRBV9 CASSVDREDNEQFF
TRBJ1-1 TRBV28 CASSKLQGACAEAFF
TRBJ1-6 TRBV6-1 CASSGLTLNSYNSPLHF
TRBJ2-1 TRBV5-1 CASSLRLAHKSGEQFF
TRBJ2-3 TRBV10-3 CAISGTSGGRTDTQYF
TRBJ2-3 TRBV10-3 CAISESEVGANFTDTQYF
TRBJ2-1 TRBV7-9 CASSLISREQFF
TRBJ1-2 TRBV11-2 CASSLPPLGQGGSYGYTF
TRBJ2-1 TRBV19 CASSIYGGLVEQFF
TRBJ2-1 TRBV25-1 CASSVPGPAGDEQFF
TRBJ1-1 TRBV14 CASSTRRDSLNTEAFF
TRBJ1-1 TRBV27 CASSRPGQNTEAFF
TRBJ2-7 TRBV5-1 CASSWTGAYEQYF